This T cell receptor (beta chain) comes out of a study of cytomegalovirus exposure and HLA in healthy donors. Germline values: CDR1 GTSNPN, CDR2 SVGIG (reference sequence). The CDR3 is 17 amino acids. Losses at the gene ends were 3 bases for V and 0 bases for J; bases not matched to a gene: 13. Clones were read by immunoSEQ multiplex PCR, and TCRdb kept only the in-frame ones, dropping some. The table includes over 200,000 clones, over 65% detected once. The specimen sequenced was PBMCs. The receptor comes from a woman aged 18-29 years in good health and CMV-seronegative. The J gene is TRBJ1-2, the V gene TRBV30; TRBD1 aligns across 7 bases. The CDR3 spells CAWRNLGARGTNYGYTF. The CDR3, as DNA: TGTGCCTGGAGAAATCTAGGAGCCAGGGGGACTAACTATGGCTACACCTTC.